The clone carrying this T cell receptor (beta chain) has a count of ten or more. Unique molecular identifiers were used to barcode this TCRbeta library. TCRdb re-called the PCR reads with MiXCR, one entry per CDR3 protein. The sample comprises just over 350,000 distinct CDR3 sequences, roughly 14% of which are singletons, and around 4% rests with the top ten. This specimen comes from a study of T-cell reconstitution after alpha-beta-depleted transplantation in children. V trimming: 6 bases; J trimming: 0 bases; junction bases outside the gene matches: 7. Germline V gene data show CDR1 as MRHNA and CDR2 as SNTAGT. The CDR3 covers 17 residues.

The chain is built from TRBV6-4 and TRBJ2-1; 11 nucleotides align to TRBD2. Here the sequenced sample was PBMCs, taken from the stem cell graft. The receptor was derived from a human donor who donated a stem cell graft to a child with Fanconi anemia. The CDR3 sequence: CASSRLAGQSSYNEQFF. CDR3 DNA sequence: TGTGCCAGCAGCAGACTAGCGGGGCAGAGCTCCTACAATGAGCAGTTCTTC.